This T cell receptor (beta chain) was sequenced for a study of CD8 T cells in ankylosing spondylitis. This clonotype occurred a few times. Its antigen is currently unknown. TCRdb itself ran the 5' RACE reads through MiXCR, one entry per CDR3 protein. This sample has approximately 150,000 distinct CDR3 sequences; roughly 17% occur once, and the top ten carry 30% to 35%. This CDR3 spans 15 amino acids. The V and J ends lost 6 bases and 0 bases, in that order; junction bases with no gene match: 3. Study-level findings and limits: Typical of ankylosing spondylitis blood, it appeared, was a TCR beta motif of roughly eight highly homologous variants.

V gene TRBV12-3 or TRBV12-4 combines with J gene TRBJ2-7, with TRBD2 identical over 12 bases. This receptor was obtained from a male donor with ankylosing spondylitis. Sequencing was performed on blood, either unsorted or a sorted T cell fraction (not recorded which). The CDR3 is CASSRGLAGSYEQYF. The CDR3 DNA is TGTGCCAGCAGCAGGGGACTAGCGGGCTCCTACGAGCAGTACTTC.